A single sample gave rise to the 27 T cell receptor beta chains below, sequenced in a study of blood T cell repertoires in COVID-19 (dated by TCRdb to the early 2020s). The library was built by means of the immunoSEQ multiplex PCR assay. In TCRdb, the immuneACCESS table is reduced to in-frame sequences with V and J assigned. These tables do not hold every clone; where another copy was compared, an unresolved V gene accounts for under half, and the others remain unexplained. The sample table contains about 100,000 clones; only one count was recorded for less than 90% of them. The top ten clonotypes cover roughly 1.9% of the sample. Sequenced material: peripheral blood. The receptors shown here come from a man between 65 and 85 years old with active or convalescent COVID-19.

The rearrangement links TRBV7-2 to TRBJ1-2, with 7 bases aligning to TRBD1. The trim removed 3 bases at V and 3 bases at J, leaving 1 base unmatched. CDR3 length equals 13 residues. Germline V gives CDR1 SGHTA, CDR2 FQGNSA. CDR3 loop: CASSFDRDYGYTF. CDR3 DNA sequence: TGTGCCAGCAGCTTCGACAGGGACTATGGCTACACCTTC.

J is TRBJ2-2 and V is TRBV7-3, with 9 bases matching TRBD2. The CDR3 loop spans 16 amino acids. Looked up from germline, CDR1 is SGHTA and CDR2 is FQGTGA. The junction had 10 bases not matched to a gene; V was cut back by 4 bases and J by 7 bases. CDR3 sequence reads: CASSYFSGGHSGELFF. In DNA form, the CDR3 reads TGTGCCAGCAGCTATTTCAGCGGGGGGCATAGCGGGGAGCTGTTTTTT.

The table lists this clone with a few counts. V gene TRBV5-1 combines with J gene TRBJ2-3; 11 nucleotides agree with TRBD2. Germline trimming cut 4 bases from V and 6 bases from J; bases unmatched to any gene: 10. Germline V gene lookup returns CDR1 SGHRS and CDR2 YFSETQ. CDR3 size: 16 residues. The CDR3 loop reads CASSRQTSGAGDTQYF. In DNA form, the CDR3 reads TGCGCCAGCAGCCGACAGACTAGCGGGGCAGGGGATACGCAGTATTTT.

V gene TRBV10-3 combines with J gene TRBJ1-3; 7 nucleotides agree with TRBD1. The trim removed 7 bases at V and 1 base at J, leaving 10 bases unmatched. Germline V gene lookup returns CDR1 ENHRY and CDR2 SYGVKD. This CDR3 contains 16 residues. In DNA, the CDR3 is TGTGCCATCACTAAGGGGGCGAGAGATTCTGGAAACACCATATATTTT. Residues: CAITKGARDSGNTIYF.

V and J are TRBV15 and TRBJ2-5; 11 bases are shared with TRBD1. The V gene's germline CDR1 is LNHNV and CDR2 YYDKDF (reference sequence). The CDR3 extends over 15 amino acids. V lost 5 bases and J lost 5; bases outside the gene matches: 7. Here the CDR3 reads CATSPGTGGDETQYF. DNA for the CDR3: TGTGCCACCAGCCCCGGGACAGGGGGGGATGAGACCCAGTACTTC.

As regards this clone: Other DNA sequences in this specimen translate into the identical CDR3. The chain uses TRBV3-1 (or the pseudogene TRBV3-2) and TRBJ2-2, with D perhaps TRBD1 (5 bases). CDR1 and CDR2 from the germline V gene are LGHDT and YNNKEL (reference sequence). Trimming stripped 1 base from V and 4 bases from J, with 7 bases between. CDR3 size: 14 residues. The CDR3 coding sequence is TGTGCCAGCAGCCAAGGGGGCGGCACCGGGGAGCTGTTTTTT. It encodes CASSQGGGTGELFF.

V is TRBV24-1 and J is TRBJ2-3; 8 bases agree with TRBD1. Germline loops: CDR1 KGHDR, CDR2 SFDVKD. The CDR3 runs to 16 residues. V was pared by 1 base and J by 2 bases, with 4 bases of the junction left unmatched. The CDR3 is CATSDFDRGNTDTQYF. The CDR3 nucleotides are TGTGCCACCAGTGATTTTGACAGGGGTAACACAGATACGCAGTATTTT.

The rearrangement links TRBV19 to TRBJ1-1; D gene unclear. Germline V lookup: CDR1 LNHDA, CDR2 SQIVND (reference sequence). Trimming took 5 bases from V and 0 from J, leaving 7 bases between them. CDR3 length: 13 residues. The CDR3, as DNA: TGTGCCAGTAGTTTTAACATGAACACTGAAGCTTTCTTT. It encodes CASSFNMNTEAFF.

The chain couples TRBV7-3 to TRBJ2-1; 7 bases agree with TRBD2. V lost 6 bases and J lost 2; bases outside the gene matches: 7. The CDR3 is made up of 15 amino acids. Germline V CDR1 and CDR2: SGHTA, FQGTGA. DNA of the CDR3: TGTGCCAGCAGTCTCTCGGGGGGACCCTACAATGAGCAGTTCTTC. This codes for CASSLSGGPYNEQFF.

As DNA, the CDR3 is TGTGCCACCAGCAGAGCTACTCCCCCCCAAGAGACCCAGTACTTC. Translating it yields CATSRATPPQETQYF. J is TRBJ2-5 and V is TRBV15; unclear D gene. Trimming took off 1 base at V and 1 base at J, with 10 bases between the two ends. Germline CDR1 LNHNV, CDR2 YYDKDF (reference sequence). The CDR3 length is 15 residues.

V usage is TRBV3-1 (or the pseudogene TRBV3-2) and J usage is TRBJ1-3; 8 bases agree with TRBD1. This CDR3 is 13 amino acids long. V was clipped by 1 base and J by 8 bases; unmatched bases: 1. Germline values: CDR1 LGHDT, CDR2 YNNKEL (reference sequence). The CDR3 spells CASSQGQGHTIYF. The CDR3 coding sequence is TGTGCCAGCAGCCAAGGACAGGGGCACACCATATATTTT.

CDR3 region: CASSQDPLIQNYGYTF. Written as DNA, the CDR3 is TGCGCCAGCAGCCAAGACCCTCTAATTCAAAACTATGGCTACACCTTC. This chain uses TRBV4-3 with TRBJ1-2; no reliable D call. The CDR3 contains 16 residues. Per germline, CDR1 LGHNA and CDR2 YSLEER. The germline V and J ends were trimmed by 0 bases and 2 bases, with 13 bases remaining between them.

This clone was seen a handful of times. The V gene is TRBV2, the J gene TRBJ1-2; tentative D call: TRBD1 (6 bases). This CDR3 has 13 residues. Germline CDR1 and CDR2: SNHLY and FYNNEI. Deletions cut 2 bases from V and 8 bases from J, with 12 bases between. CDR3 in DNA: TGTGCCAGCAGTGAATCCGGGGGGCTCGGCTACACCTTC. It specifies CASSESGGLGYTF.

The CDR3 reads CASRAMGGLSEKLFF. The CDR3 DNA follows: TGTGCCAGCAGGGCCATGGGGGGTTTAAGTGAAAAACTGTTTTTT. This sequence joins TRBV27 and TRBJ1-4; D is possibly TRBD1 (5 bases). Germline values: CDR1 MNHEY, CDR2 SMNVEV (reference sequence). Between the trimmed V and J ends, which lost 6 bases and 7 bases, there was a span of 18 bases. This CDR3 is built from 15 residues.

The chain is built from TRBV6-5 and TRBJ1-1; 10 nucleotides align to TRBD1. This CDR3 is 13 amino acids long. Germline CDR1 reads MNHEY; CDR2 reads SVGAGI. Trimming at V came to 10 bases and at J to 10 bases, leaving 12 bases not matched to a gene. For the CDR3, the DNA is TGTGCCACCACAGGGACAGGGGTAATGGGAGCTTTCTTT. This encodes CATTGTGVMGAFF.

V gene TRBV5-8 combines with J gene TRBJ1-3; TRBD1 matches 7 bases. CDR3 length: 14 amino acids. Germline CDR1 is SGHTS and CDR2 is YDEGEE. The trim removed 1 base at V and 7 bases at J, leaving 5 bases unmatched. The CDR3 sequence is CASSLRGGKNTIYF. CDR3 DNA: TGTGCCAGCAGCTTGAGAGGGGGCAAGAACACCATATATTTT. Supplemented by reference TRBV5-8 and TRBJ1-3, the full variable domain reads EAGVTQSPTHLIKTRGQQATLRCSPISGHTSVYWYQQALGLGLQFLLWYDEGEERNRGNFPPRFSGRQFPNYSSELNVNALELEDSALYLCASSLRGGKNTIYFGEGSWLTVV.

Of note for this clone: This CDR3 is also generated by other DNA sequences in the sample. CDR3 region: CASSLGPSGGDYEQYF. The CDR3 region has the DNA TGCGCCAGCAGCTTGGGTCCTAGCGGGGGGGACTACGAGCAGTACTTC. This sequence joins TRBV5-1 and TRBJ2-7; 12 bases are shared with TRBD2. CDR1 and CDR2 from the germline V gene are SGHRS and YFSETQ. The J segment lost 3 bases and the V segment lost 0 bases, leaving 4 bases of the junction unmatched. The CDR3 has 16 amino acids.

The chain combines TRBV6-5 with TRBJ2-7; 8 positions match TRBD1. The length of the CDR3 is 14 residues. Trimming at V came to 6 bases and at J to 0 bases, leaving 4 bases not matched to a gene. From germline, CDR1 is MNHEY and CDR2 SVGAGI. CDR3 protein: CASRGQARSYEQYF. The DNA of the CDR3 is TGTGCCAGCAGGGGACAGGCCCGCTCCTACGAGCAGTACTTC.

The chain links TRBV6-6 to TRBJ1-1, with TRBD1 as a possible D gene (6 bases). Trimming removed 6 bases from V and 8 bases from J, with 10 bases in between. CDR3 length: 11 amino acids. The germline V gene encodes CDR1 MNHNY and CDR2 SVGAGI (reference sequence). CDR3 sequence reads: CASSPGTEAFF. In nucleotides, the CDR3 is TGTGCCAGCAGCCCCGGGACAGAAGCTTTCTTT.

V usage is TRBV5-4 and J usage is TRBJ1-1; 8 nucleotides line up with TRBD1. Germline CDR1 and CDR2: SGHNT and YYREEE (reference sequence). This CDR3 comprises 15 residues. V lost 4 bases and J lost 6; bases outside the gene matches: 11. The CDR3 sequence: CASSPRGTDRAEAFF. The CDR3 DNA reads as TGTGCCAGCAGCCCACGAGGCACGGACAGGGCTGAAGCTTTCTTT.

The chain is built from TRBV6-5 and TRBJ1-2; 11 nucleotides align to TRBD1. V trimming: 6 bases; J trimming: 1 base; junction bases outside the gene matches: 4. Germline-derived CDR1 and CDR2 are MNHEY and SVGAGI. The CDR3 is made up of 15 amino acids. The CDR3 sequence: CASRPGTGGNYGYTF. Written as DNA, the CDR3 is TGTGCCAGCAGGCCCGGGACAGGGGGTAACTATGGCTACACCTTC.

The V and J genes are TRBV10-3 and TRBJ2-5, with D tentatively TRBD1 (5 bases). Trimming removed 3 bases from V and 2 bases from J, with 7 bases in between. Germline V gene sequence: CDR1 ENHRY, CDR2 SYGVKD. The CDR3 is 13 residues long. This CDR3 reads CAISDRQQETQYF. The CDR3 DNA is TGTGCCATCAGTGATCGACAGCAAGAGACCCAGTACTTC.

The chain couples TRBV9 to TRBJ2-3; D gene uncertain. This CDR3 has 14 amino acids. Germline-derived CDR1 and CDR2 are SGDLS and YYNGEE. The V end lost 0 bases, the J end lost 3 bases, and 8 bases lay between the germline ends. Here the CDR3 reads CASSVGRGTDTQYF. CDR3 in DNA: TGTGCCAGCAGCGTAGGGAGAGGAACAGATACGCAGTATTTT.

The chain is built from TRBV5-6 and TRBJ1-1, with 9 nucleotides matching TRBD1. This CDR3 has 14 residues. V lost 2 bases to trimming and J lost 5 bases; unmatched junction nucleotides: 4. CDR1 SGHDT and CDR2 YYEEEE come from the germline V gene. The CDR3 DNA reads as TGTGCCAGCAGCTTAAACAGGGGGCGGACTGAAGCTTTCTTT. Translation gives CASSLNRGRTEAFF.

This chain uses TRBV19 with TRBJ1-5; D is uncertain. This CDR3 is built from 16 residues. Germline values: CDR1 LNHDA, CDR2 SQIVND (reference sequence). V was shortened by 3 bases and J by 0 bases, with 12 bases between the two germline ends. The CDR3 is CASSIWQADSNQPQHF. The CDR3 nucleotides read TGTGCCAGTAGTATTTGGCAGGCTGATAGCAATCAGCCCCAGCATTTT.

About this clone: The sample carries other DNA sequences with the same CDR3. The chain's CDR3 is CASSLEGGNTEAFF. DNA for the CDR3: TGCGCCAGCAGCTTGGAAGGGGGAAACACTGAAGCTTTCTTT. The chain uses TRBV5-1 and TRBJ1-1; D may be TRBD1 (6 bases). Trimming stripped 0 bases from V and 2 bases from J, with 8 bases between. CDR1 is SGHRS and CDR2 is YFSETQ in the germline V gene. The CDR3 is 14 amino acids.

The V gene is TRBV7-2, the J gene TRBJ2-1; 9 bases fit TRBD1. This CDR3 contains 15 residues. Per germline, CDR1 SGHTA and CDR2 FQGNSA. The J segment lost 2 bases and the V segment lost 5 bases, leaving 4 bases of the junction unmatched. CDR3 DNA sequence: TGTGCCAGCAGCGAGGGACAGGGACCCTACAATGAGCAGTTCTTC. Protein product: CASSEGQGPYNEQFF. The whole variable domain, filled in from reference TRBV7-2 and TRBJ2-1, reads GAGVSQSPSNKVTEKGKDVELRCDPISGHTALYWYRQSLGQGLEFLIYFQGNSAPDKSGLPSDRFSAERTGGSVSTLTIQRTQQEDSAVYLCASSEGQGPYNEQFFGPGTRLTVL.